The clone carrying this T cell receptor beta chain was found a few times. Its antigen is unidentified. Germline is not matched at one junction end, which may reflect a read error. A second PCR, run for about 7 to 12 cycles, used a sample-barcoded 5' primer plus a J-beta primer mix. TCRdb reanalysed the 5' RACE reads using MiXCR and keeps one entry per CDR3 protein. The sample shows around 1,500,000 distinct CDR3 sequences, 28% of them seen only once. This entry belongs to a study of blood T cells in healthy people across ages. Notes on the study in general: Unknown donor CMV status possibly confounded expanded clonotype changes. Estimated diversity across one million T cells was deemed an underestimate.

CDR1 and CDR2 (germline): SGHVS, FNYEAQ. There are 12 residues in the CDR3. This sequence joins TRBV7-6 and TRBJ2-5; the D gene is possibly TRBD1 (6 bases). This clonotype was obtained from a woman in her 30s in good health. The material sequenced was blood. The CDR3 spells CAGSSDRQTQYF. The CDR3 DNA is TGTGCCGGCAGCTCTGACAGGCAGACCCAGTACTTC.